The T cell receptor (beta chain) under discussion was sequenced for a study of cytomegalovirus exposure and HLA in healthy donors (dated by TCRdb to the late 2010s). With respect to the entire study: According to an earlier analysis of several hundred of the donors, about 179 million T cells yielded 90 million to 140 million unique TCR beta sequences and roughly 280 Gb of sequence data. An early release covering roughly 580 HLA-typed donors comprised approximately 290 gigabases of sequencing data and around 86 million unique TCR sequences. Of the roughly 420 genotyped donors, less than 90% were placed in the genetic ancestry cluster associated with self-reported Caucasian donors. The study aimed to test whether cataloging public T cell receptors could reveal signatures of past pathogen exposure. The T cell repertoires of around 670 subjects were profiled by immunosequencing and related to cytomegalovirus serostatus. Along with the approximately 700-subject first cohort, a separate validation cohort of over 90 different subjects was used. To predict cytomegalovirus infection status, the study combined high-throughput TCR immunosequencing, statistical association of individual TCRs with disease status, and machine learning. To study patterns of TCR occurrence, a later analysis re-analyzed previously published TCR beta repertoires from just over 650 donors and added high-resolution HLA genotyping. Rather than using new phenotypic data, the later analysis identified candidate immune exposures from TCR beta sequences and from how often those sequences occurred across donors. An earlier analysis of approximately 640 of the donors applied high-throughput TCR beta sequencing to assess whether each TCR beta V gene segment acted as functional or pseudogenic. Donor age, sex, ethnicity and CMV serostatus were collected together with the repertoire data. A later genetic analysis took genome-wide SNP genotypes for about 55% of the 666 donors and used that subset as a discovery cohort. All discovery cohort repertoires had been generated using a single sequencing platform. HLA typing included class I and class II loci at four-digit resolution. The number of typed donors differed by locus: 629-630 for A, B, C, DRB1 and DQB1; approximately 530 for DQA1; approximately 600 for DPA1; and some 470 for DPB1. Four to six DR-DQ haplotypes were handled as single units for association and clustering, since linkage in the cohort was strong. Among some 400 genotyped donors of the cohort, an average of around 250,000 unique TCR beta nucleotide sequences was sequenced per donor, of which approximately 18% were non-productive.

Points on this clone: It lacks a known antigen. Nothing much larger sits one base from this clone, and base qualities are not available.

The CDR3, from cysteine to phenylalanine, totals 12 residues. The retained sequence is limited to the CDR3, 36 bases, with the frame set at the first base. Per the germline V gene (reference sequence), SEHNR is the CDR1 and FQNEAQ is the CDR2. The junction shows trimming of 2 bases on V and 5 bases on J, plus 6 bases between the germline ends. Libraries were constructed by the immunoSEQ multiplex PCR assay. For the multiplex PCR, a mixture combining 60 forward primers for TCR Vbeta segments and 13 reverse primers for TCR Jbeta segments was used. The CDR3 region of rearranged TCR beta genes was amplified from genomic DNA with a multiplex PCR assay. The amplified TCR beta libraries were sequenced on the Illumina HiSeq System as 87-base-pair reads. Per the authors' processing: Across the 500 to 850 repertoires, a later analysis counted some 80 million unique TCR beta chains, around 11 million of which were shared by at least two donors. A nearest-neighbor algorithm error-corrected the raw reads and collapsed the reads into unique sequences, merging closely related sequences to remove PCR and sequencing errors. To assign V, D and J gene segments, CDR3 sequences were aligned to IMGT reference sequences. For a sequence to be retained, a match of at least six nucleotides was required to both a V gene segment and a J gene segment. Rearrangements were classified as productive when the CDR3 lacked stop codons and remained in frame with V and J, and all other rearrangements were classified as non-productive. Following IMGT convention, CDR3 was defined as the stretch from the second conserved V-encoded cysteine to the conserved J-encoded phenylalanine. In an earlier analysis of 550 to 650 of the donors, sequences lacking an unambiguous match to a single V gene segment were excluded. An earlier analysis of some 500 of the donors classified V segments as functional when productive rearrangements were above 56.7% and as segregating when the standard deviation between donors was above 5%. A statistical classification framework was developed to diagnose cytomegalovirus status using the catalog of TCR beta chain sequences. In a later analysis, V and J genes were assigned by comparing TCR nucleotide sequences against IMGT/GENE-DB human TR gene sequences. In a later analysis, CDR3 sequences and most-parsimonious VDJ recombination scenarios were assigned using the TCRdist pipeline. A later analysis defined each TCR beta chain by its CDR3 amino acid sequence plus V-gene family, and excluded reads lacking a unique V-gene family. In a later analysis, approximately 590 highly shared, low-generation-probability nucleotide sequences were removed to address suspected cross-contamination and a sequencing artifact. In a later analysis, a clonal expansion index for each public chain was calculated from normalized within-repertoire ranks of inferred template counts. Generation probabilities in a later analysis came from a VDJ recombination model fitted to out-of-frame rearrangements, and those results were checked against IGoR. A later analysis scored TCR-TCR, TCR-HLA and TCR-CMV co-occurrence with hypergeometric tests, applying a repertoire-size bias correction to TCR pairs. False discovery rates were estimated in a later analysis by permuting HLA or CMV assignments 20 times. In a later analysis, co-occurring TCRs were grouped with DBSCAN, and TCRdist sequence similarity was added when clustering was performed within HLA-allele-positive subsets. Repertoires with fewer than 30,000 or more than 120,000 public chains, plus five repertoires with anomalous nucleotide sharing, were excluded from co-occurrence clustering. TCRdb mirrors the immuneACCESS table, restricted to in-frame sequences. Some clones are absent from its copies; in checked studies, under half trace to an unresolved V gene, and the reason for the others is unknown. The V and J calls and clone size are taken from that table; D and trimming were inferred from the DNA. The table for this sample lists 150,000 to 170,000 clones; around 75% of them were counted only once. Of the sample, less than 8.5% is held by the ten largest clones.

On the study overall, not on this receptor specifically: Cytomegalovirus status was reported to be diagnosed by the classifier with high specificity and sensitivity in both the original and validation cohorts. According to the authors, the approach could potentially be generalized to other disease states and immunological phenotypes. While some public TCRs were present in many individuals, most TCR sequences turned up only very rarely across donors. Compared with equally common non-associated chains, HLA-associated TCR beta chains in a later analysis were more clonally expanded and had lower generation probabilities. A total of 150 or so TCR beta chains were listed by the study as associated with cytomegalovirus. Correlated functional status among segregating V segments might reflect linkage disequilibrium, but an unknown experimental factor could not be ruled out. In this cohort, only TCR beta chains were sequenced, and detectable features were limited by the absence of alpha or paired-chain data. In a later analysis, the rate of TCR association differed among HLA loci, with DRB1 alleles having the most associated TCRs and HLA-C alleles having the fewest. Several of the top co-occurrence clusters appeared to be linked to parvovirus B19, influenza, CMV and Epstein-Barr virus, according to a later analysis. HLA typing was unavailable for some donors at each locus, so association tests used only the typed subset. The earlier analysis of some 540 of the donors excluded some 15 rarely observed V segments, including chromosome 9 orphons, because counts were too low. An association between a missense DCLRE1C variant and V-gene and J-gene trimming of TCR beta chains was found in a later genetic analysis and replicated in an independent cohort. A later analysis found that most CMV-associated TCR beta chains appeared HLA-restricted, with HLA associations seemingly driven largely by CMV exposure. Sequencing depth was assumed to be roughly uniform across donors in the presence/absence analyses, though that assumption may not hold. In an earlier analysis of around 500 of the donors, most TCR beta V segments appeared in productive rearrangements about 90% or about 30% of the time, broadly matching IMGT annotations. When HLA alleles, especially DR and DQ, strongly co-occurred, TCR associations were difficult to assign to individual alleles. Compared with the roughly 710-donor mean, donors in an Asian-associated ancestry cluster had fewer N-insertions in productive TCRs, according to a later genetic analysis. Specific HLA alleles were associated with 16,951 TCR beta sequences at a false discovery rate of 0.05 in a later analysis. A further reported finding was that TCR beta sequences accurately predicted the HLA-A and HLA-B alleles for most subjects in the first cohort. A few of the identified cytomegalovirus-associated TCR beta chains were confirmed in vitro to be specific for cytomegalovirus antigens. The sequencing pipeline was judged likely to have produced a cluster of highly shared sequence variants as a technical artifact. Some IMGT-functional V segments, including TRBV6-2 and TRBV6-3, could not be distinguished by the 87-base-pair reads and were therefore excluded. Immune exposure information for the cohort was limited to CMV serostatus.

In total, roughly 710 healthy bone marrow donors made up the cohort. At the time of sampling, all cohort members were nominally healthy, though unrecorded immune exposures were likely present. The donor was CMV seropositive and belonged to the group of 270 or so seropositive cohort members. A peripheral blood sample was collected from each donor, and TCR beta sequencing was performed on peripheral blood mononuclear cells. Genomic DNA was extracted from the blood cell samples with the Qiagen DNeasy Blood Extraction Kit. The sample consisted of PBMCs. The chain joins TRBV7-9 to TRBJ1-1; 5 matching bases give a weak D call of TRBD1. This TCR was recovered from a young man in good health and CMV-seropositive. The DNA reads as follows: TGTGCCAGCAGCTTAACAGGAACTGAAGCTTTCTTT. The translation is CASSLTGTEAFF.